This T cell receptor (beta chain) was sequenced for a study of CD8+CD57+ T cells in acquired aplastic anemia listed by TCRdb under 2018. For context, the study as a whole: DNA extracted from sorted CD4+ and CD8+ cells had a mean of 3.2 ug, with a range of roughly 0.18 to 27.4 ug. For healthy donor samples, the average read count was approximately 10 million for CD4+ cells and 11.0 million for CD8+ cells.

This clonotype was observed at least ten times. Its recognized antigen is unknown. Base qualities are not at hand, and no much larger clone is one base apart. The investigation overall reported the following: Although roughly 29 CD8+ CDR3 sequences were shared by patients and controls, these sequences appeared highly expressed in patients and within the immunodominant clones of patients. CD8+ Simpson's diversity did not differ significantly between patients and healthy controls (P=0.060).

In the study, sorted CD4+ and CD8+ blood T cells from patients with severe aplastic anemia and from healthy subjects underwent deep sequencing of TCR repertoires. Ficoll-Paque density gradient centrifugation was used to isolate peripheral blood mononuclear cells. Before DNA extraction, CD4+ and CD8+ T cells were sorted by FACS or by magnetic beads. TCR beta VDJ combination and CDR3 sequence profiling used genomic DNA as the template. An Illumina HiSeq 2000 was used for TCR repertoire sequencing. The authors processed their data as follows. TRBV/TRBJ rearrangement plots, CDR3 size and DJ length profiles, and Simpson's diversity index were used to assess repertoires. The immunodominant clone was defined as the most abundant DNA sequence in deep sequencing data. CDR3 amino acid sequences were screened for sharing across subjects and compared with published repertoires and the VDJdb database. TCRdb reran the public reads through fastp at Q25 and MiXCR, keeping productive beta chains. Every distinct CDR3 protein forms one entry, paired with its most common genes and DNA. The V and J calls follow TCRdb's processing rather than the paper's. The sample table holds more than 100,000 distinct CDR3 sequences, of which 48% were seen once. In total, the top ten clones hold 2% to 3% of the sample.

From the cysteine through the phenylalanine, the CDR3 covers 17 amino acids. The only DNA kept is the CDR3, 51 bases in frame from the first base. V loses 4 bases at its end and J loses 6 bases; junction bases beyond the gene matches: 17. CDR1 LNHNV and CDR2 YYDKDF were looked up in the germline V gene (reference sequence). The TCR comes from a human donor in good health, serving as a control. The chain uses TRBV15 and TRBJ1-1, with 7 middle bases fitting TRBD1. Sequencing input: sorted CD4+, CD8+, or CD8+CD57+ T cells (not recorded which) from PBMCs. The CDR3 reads CATSKRGQPPFEAEAFF. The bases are TGTGCCACCAGCAAGCGGGGACAGCCTCCGTTTGAGGCTGAAGCTTTCTTT. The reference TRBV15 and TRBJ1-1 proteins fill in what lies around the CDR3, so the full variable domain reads DAMVIQNPRYQVTQFGKPVTLSCSQTLNHNVMYWYQQKSSQAPKLLFHYYDKDFNNEADTPDNFQSRRPNTSFCFLDIRSPGLGDTAMYLCATSKRGQPPFEAEAFFGQGTRLTVV.